This T cell receptor (beta chain) was documented in a study of blood T cell repertoires in COVID-19. Study information: Donors in the United States, Italy and Spain gave samples during acute or convalescent COVID-19. Sample material is recorded as cDNA or gDNA derived from T cells, B-cell-depleted T cells, or PBMCs.

This CDR3 has 15 amino acids. Germline V lookup: CDR1 SEHNR, CDR2 FQNEAQ (reference sequence). Trimming shortened V by 0 bases and J by 3 bases, and 10 bases separated the two germline ends. This clone was counted only a few times. The authors' processing: Scientists estimated how many nucleated cells there were by amplifying reference gene primers. Profiling relied on immunoSEQ multiplex PCR, and the TCRdb table lists in-frame clones only, not all of them. The V and J calls and clone size come from that table; D and trimming were worked out from the DNA. The data contain 290,000 or so clones, about 82% of them singletons.

V usage is TRBV7-9 and J usage is TRBJ2-3; D gene ambiguous. The sequence came from a man in his fifties or sixties with active or convalescent COVID-19. The sample taken for sequencing was peripheral blood. The CDR3 is CASSLAARWTDTQYF. CDR3 bases: TGTGCCAGCAGCTTAGCAGCTAGATGGACAGATACGCAGTATTTT.